This TCR beta chain came from a study of radiotherapy plus CTLA-4 blockade in lung cancer. Repertoires were generated with immunoSEQ multiplex PCR, while TCRdb's copy carries only in-frame clones and drops some. The sample includes about 33,000 clones, 81% seen only once; the top ten take roughly 25%. Per germline, CDR1 LNHDA and CDR2 SQIVND (reference sequence). This CDR3 region has 15 residues. After removal of 4 bases from V and 3 bases from J, the junction contained 6 bases not matched to a gene. The rearrangement joins TRBV19 to TRBJ1-1; the match to TRBD1 covers 9 bases. The specimen comprised peripheral blood, sampled from a patient treated with radiotherapy plus ipilimumab. The clonotype originates from a human donor with non-small cell lung cancer that progressed on radiotherapy plus ipilimumab. The CDR3: CASSTSDRGDTEAFF. CDR3 bases: TGTGCCAGTAGTACGTCGGACAGGGGAGACACTGAAGCTTTCTTT. Combining the CDR3 with reference TRBV19 and TRBJ1-1 gives the whole variable domain DGGITQSPKYLFRKEGQNVTLSCEQNLNHDAMYWYRQDPGQGLRLIYYSQIVNDFQKGDIAEGYSVSREKKESFPLTVTSAQKNPTAFYLCASSTSDRGDTEAFFGQGTRLTVV.